This T cell receptor beta chain was profiled in a study of shared clonotypes between healthy human individuals. Study-level background: Those who served as donors were two women and a few men between the ages of 18 and 49.

There were no recent acute infections or vaccinations among the donors, who were healthy HIV-negative adults. Nashville, Tennessee was home to all donors, each a Caucasian adult. CD45RA+ naive and CD45RA-negative memory subsets were separated from CD4+ cells. TCRdb's copy holds only in-frame clones and misses some; the assay was immunoSEQ multiplex PCR. The sample holds roughly 2.5 million clones, more than 80% seen once. Germline assignment: CDR1 SQVTM and CDR2 ANQGSEA. With 5 bases clipped from V and 2 bases from J, the junction kept 10 bases outside the gene matches. The CDR3 totals 15 residues. What was sequenced was naive CD4+ T cells sorted from blood. The sample's subset: CD45RA+ positively selected. The clonotype was recovered from a man aged 18 to 29 in good health. The rearrangement uses TRBV29-1 and TRBJ2-7; 9 bases fit TRBD2. CDR3 residues: CSVTFSRGGAYEQYF. For the CDR3, the DNA is TGCAGCGTTACCTTCTCGCGGGGGGGTGCCTACGAGCAGTACTTC.